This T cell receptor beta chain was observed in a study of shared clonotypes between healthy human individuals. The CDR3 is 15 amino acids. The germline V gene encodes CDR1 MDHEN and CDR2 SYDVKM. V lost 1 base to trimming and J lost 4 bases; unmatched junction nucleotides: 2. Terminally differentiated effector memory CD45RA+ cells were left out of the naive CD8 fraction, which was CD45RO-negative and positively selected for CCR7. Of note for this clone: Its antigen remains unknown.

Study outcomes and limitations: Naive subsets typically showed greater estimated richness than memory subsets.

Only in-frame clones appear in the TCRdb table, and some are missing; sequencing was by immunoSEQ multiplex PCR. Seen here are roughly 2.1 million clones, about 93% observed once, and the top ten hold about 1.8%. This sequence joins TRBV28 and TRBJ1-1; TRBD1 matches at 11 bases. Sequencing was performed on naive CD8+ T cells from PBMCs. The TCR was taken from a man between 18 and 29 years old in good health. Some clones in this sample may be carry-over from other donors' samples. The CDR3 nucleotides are TGTGCCAGCAGTTTATATGGGACAGGGGGCACTGAAGCTTTCTTT. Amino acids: CASSLYGTGGTEAFF.